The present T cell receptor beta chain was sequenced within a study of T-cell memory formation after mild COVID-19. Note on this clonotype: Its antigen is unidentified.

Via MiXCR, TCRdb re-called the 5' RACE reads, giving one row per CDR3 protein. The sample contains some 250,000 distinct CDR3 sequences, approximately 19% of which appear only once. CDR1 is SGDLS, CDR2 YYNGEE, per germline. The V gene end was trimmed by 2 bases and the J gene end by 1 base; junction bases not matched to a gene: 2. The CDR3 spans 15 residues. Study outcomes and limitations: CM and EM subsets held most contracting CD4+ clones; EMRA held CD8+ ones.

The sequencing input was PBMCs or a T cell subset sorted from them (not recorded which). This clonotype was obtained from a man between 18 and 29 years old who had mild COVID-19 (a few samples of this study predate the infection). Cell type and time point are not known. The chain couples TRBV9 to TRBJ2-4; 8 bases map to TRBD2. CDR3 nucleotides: TGTGCCAGCAGCGTTGGCGGGGGGGCCAAAAACATTCAGTACTTC. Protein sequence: CASSVGGGAKNIQYF.